Detailed here is one T cell receptor (beta chain). Its antigen is undetermined. Data came from immunoSEQ multiplex PCR; TCRdb stores just in-frame clones and leaves some out. Among more than 65,000 clones listed, roughly 80% were seen once. This specimen comes from a study of early stage breast cancer tumors. Looking at the study overall: About 80% of the 16 invasive tumors were ER+, PR+ and HER2-. Findings of the study overall: Tumors had approximately 2.5-fold higher T cell density and higher clonality than adjacent normal breast tissue. Most shared enriched TCRB sequences were commonly generated ones. Comparing each tissue with blood distinguished tumor from normal in about 90% of the 16 patients.

This CDR3 spans 14 amino acids. Trimming took 2 bases from V and 5 from J, leaving 15 bases between them. Germline CDR1 is GTSNPN and CDR2 is SVGIG (reference sequence). Sequenced sample: blood. This chain connects TRBV30 to TRBJ1-2; D may be TRBD1 (6 bases). The source is a person aged 35-49 years with breast cancer. The CDR3 DNA follows: TGTGCCTGGAGTCGGGACATGGCGAAATATGGCTACACCTTC. It codes for CAWSRDMAKYGYTF.